This T cell receptor (beta chain) was sequenced in a study of human T cells and chemical hapten exposure. Study results and limitations: No shift was seen in TCRs above 1 in 1000 frequency with DPC sensitization. Versus controls, expanded TCRs had significantly more large CDR3 similarity clusters.

TCRdb recomputed calls from the RACE reads with MiXCR, one row per CDR3 protein. Of about 380,000 distinct CDR3 sequences in the sample, nearly 5% were seen once. The CDR3 has 12 residues. V lost 6 bases and J lost 11, with 14 bases in between. CDR1 is MDHEN and CDR2 is SYDVKM in the germline V gene. Many counts were recorded for this clonotype. Its specificity is unknown. Time point specified: patch test 1, 2 weeks after DPC sensitization. Treatment: therapeutic diphenylcyclopropenone sensitization with weekly scalp DPC. The sample in question was whole blood, obtained in connection with sensitization to the hapten diphenylcyclopropenone (DPC). The V call is TRBV28, the J call TRBJ1-5, with D unresolved. The receptor's source is a woman aged 45-60 years with alopecia areata. Some clones in this sample may be carry-over from other donors' samples. CDR3 DNA: TGTGCCAGCAGGGGGAGGGCCCGAGCCCAGCATTTT. Residues: CASRGRARAQHF.